The 8 T cell receptor beta chains listed next were all sequenced from one sample in a study of Graves' ophthalmopathy and Graves' hyperthyroidism. The study amplified TCR beta CDR3 regions using RNA transcripts. HTBI-primed RT-PCR formed the first round, and a multiplex PCR formed the second. From the multiplex PCR reads, TCRdb called clonotypes with MiXCR, one entry per CDR3 protein. The table lists about 380,000 distinct CDR3 sequences, 15% to 17% of them singletons, with 5.5% to 7% in the top ten. Material for sequencing was peripheral blood. The receptors derive from a woman aged 18-29 years with stable Graves' hyperthyroidism.

The count of this clonotype is one. V gene TRBV12-3 or TRBV12-4 combines with J gene TRBJ2-6, with a possible D match to TRBD1 (5 bases). Trimming left V 6 bases short and J 5 bases short, with 14 bases between. The CDR3 runs 15 residues. The CDR3 loop reads CASSLRQFWANVLTF. CDR3 sequence (DNA): TGTGCCAGCAGCCTCAGACAGTTCTGGGCCAACGTCCTGACTTTC.

This clonotype was detected once. This may come from a read error, since a much larger clone is one base off. The gene calls are TRBV9 and TRBJ2-5, with a weak D call TRBD2 (6 bases). The J call is in doubt because the DNA end fits TRBJ2-1 better. Per the germline V gene, CDR1 is SGDLS and CDR2 is YYNGEE. The CDR3 is made up of 16 amino acids. CDR3 region: CASIVAGTLGHNEQFF. In DNA form, the CDR3 reads TGTGCCAGCATCGTAGCTGGGACTCTGGGGCACAATGAGCAGTTCTTC.

Many counts were recorded for this clonotype. This rearrangement joins TRBV7-2 to TRBJ2-7; no firm D call. Trimming stripped 2 bases from V and 5 bases from J, with 10 bases between. Germline CDR1 is SGHTA and CDR2 is FQGNSA. The CDR3 runs 13 residues. The CDR3 region is CASSLTKTDEQYF. Here the CDR3 DNA reads TGTGCCAGCAGCTTAACCAAGACTGACGAGCAGTACTTC.

In this sample, this clonotype turned up many times. The V gene is TRBV13, the J gene TRBJ2-6; D remains ambiguous. There are 16 residues in the CDR3. Trimming took 5 bases from V and 0 from J, leaving 11 bases between them. Germline-derived CDR1 and CDR2 are PRHDT and FYEKMQ (reference sequence). CDR3 sequence (DNA): TGTGCCAGCAGCCCCCCGACGGGCTCTGGGGCCAACGTCCTGACTTTC. Translated: CASSPPTGSGANVLTF.

There are many counts of this clonotype. CDR3 sequence: CASIANTGELFF. The CDR3 DNA reads TGTGCCAGCATCGCCAACACCGGGGAGCTGTTTTTT. J is TRBJ2-2 and V is TRBV2; D gene ambiguous. The germline V gene encodes CDR1 SNHLY and CDR2 FYNNEI. V lost 7 bases and J 2 bases, leaving 5 bases between the germline ends. The CDR3 has 12 amino acids.

The chain uses TRBV6-5 and TRBJ2-7, with TRBD2 matching 7 bases. The germline V gene has CDR1 MNHEY and CDR2 SVGAGI. CDR3 length: 16 amino acids. Trimming at V came to 4 bases and at J to 0 bases, leaving 9 bases not matched to a gene. The CDR3 DNA reads TGTGCCAGCAGTTCCCAGCGGGGCCTGAGCTCCTACGAGCAGTACTTC. Translation gives CASSSQRGLSSYEQYF.

This clonotype was counted at least ten times. This CDR3 reads CASSVVGDPYSNQPQHF. The CDR3 nucleotides read TGTGCCAGCAGCGTGGTGGGGGACCCTTATAGCAATCAGCCCCAGCATTTT. The chain uses TRBV11-2 and TRBJ1-5; a possible D gene is TRBD1 (5 bases). The ends were cut back, 5 bases at V and 0 bases at J, with 17 bases in the middle. Germline assignment: CDR1 SGHAT and CDR2 FQNNGV. CDR3 size: 17 residues.

The table lists this clonotype with many counts. CDR3 nucleotide sequence: TGTGCCAGCAGTTCTCCGGGGGGCTGGGATGGCTACACCTTC. This translates into CASSSPGGWDGYTF. The rearrangement joins TRBV27 to TRBJ1-2; TRBD1 might be the D (6 bases). V lost 4 bases to trimming and J lost 6 bases, with 15 bases between them. Germline lookup yields CDR1 MNHEY and CDR2 SMNVEV (reference sequence). The CDR3 sequence is 14 residues long.